This entry describes one T cell receptor (beta chain). This sample is drawn from a study of identifying expanded T cells in peripheral blood. TCRdb keeps only in-frame clones here, not all; method: immunoSEQ multiplex PCR. The sample yields approximately 130,000 clones, around 88% seen once. The ends were cut back, 2 bases at V and 3 bases at J, with 10 bases in the middle. This CDR3 spans 14 amino acids. Germline V gene data show CDR1 as KGHSH and CDR2 as LQKENI. This sequence originates from a person between 18 and 75 years old in good health. This chain connects TRBV18 to TRBJ2-5; D is undetermined. Sequencing used blood. CDR3 loop: CASSPSTWEETQYF. CDR3 nucleotides: TGTGCCAGCTCACCATCGACATGGGAAGAGACCCAGTACTTC. The complete variable domain, with remaining parts taken from reference TRBV18 and TRBJ2-5, reads NAGVMQNPRHLVRRRGQEARLRCSPMKGHSHVYWYRQLPEEGLKFMVYLQKENIIDESGMPKERFSAEFPKEGPSILRIQQVVRGDSAAYFCASSPSTWEETQYFGPGTRLLVL.